These T cell receptor beta chains were read from a single sample in a study of T cell responses to AZD1222 COVID-19 vaccine. The method was immunoSEQ multiplex PCR; TCRdb's version includes in-frame clones alone and lacks a portion of them. Here the sample spans some 150,000 clones, around 89% being singletons. The input for sequencing was peripheral blood, taken 28 days after the second AZD1222 dose. The source is an adult who received the AZD1222 COVID-19 vaccine. Both conserved end residues are part of each CDR3. A D gene is named only where the DNA matches it firmly. Not every row has a clone size; where given, it reads once, few, many or a size class.

TGTGCCATCAGTGAGTCGAAACAGGATCAGCCCCAGCATTTT CAISESKQDQPQHF TRBV10-3 NA NA TRBJ1-5
TGTGCCAGCAGTTACGAAGGGCCCTATAATTCACCCCTCCACTTT CASSYEGPYNSPLHF TRBV6-5 NA NA TRBJ1-6
TGTGCCAGCAGATCCGGGACAGGGGGCTCCGGGGAGCTGTTTTTT CASRSGTGGSGELFF TRBV2 NA TRBD1 TRBJ2-2
TGTGCCAGCAGACCCGACAGGGGACAGGGGGCGTCGATAACTGAAGCTTTCTTT CASRPDRGQGASITEAFF TRBV27 NA TRBD1 TRBJ1-1
TGTGCCAGTAGCGGGAGGTTCGCCGGGGAGCTGTTTTTT CASSGRFAGELFF TRBV19 NA TRBD2 TRBJ2-2
TGTGCCAGTTACAAAAATGAAAAACTGTTTTTT CASYKNEKLFF TRBV6-5 once NA TRBJ1-4
TGTGCCAGCAGTGAGGAAGGGGGAGCCGGGGAGCTGTTTTTT CASSEEGGAGELFF TRBV6-1 NA NA TRBJ2-2
TGTGCCAGCAGTGATTCCCCTGACAGTCCCTACGAGCAGTACTTC CASSDSPDSPYEQYF TRBV6-1 few NA TRBJ2-7
TGTGCCAGCAGCCCCCGGGCGGAGGGGGCAACCGCTGAAGCTTTCTTT CASSPRAEGATAEAFF TRBV14 NA TRBD1 TRBJ1-1
TGTGCCAGCAGAACGGGGAAAATATACGAGCAGTACTTC CASRTGKIYEQYF TRBV28 NA NA TRBJ2-7
TGTGCCATCAGTGAGAGTGAGGGGGCCGGGAACACTGAAGCTTTCTTT CAISESEGAGNTEAFF TRBV10-3 NA TRBD1 TRBJ1-1
TGTGCCACCAGCAGGACTCAGGGGTACACTGAAGCTTTCTTT CATSRTQGYTEAFF TRBV15 NA NA TRBJ1-1
TGTGCCAGCAGTTTATGGGGACAGGGAAAAGGCTACACCTTC CASSLWGQGKGYTF TRBV28 NA TRBD1 TRBJ1-2
TGTGCCAGCAGGGATCGCGGGGCTAGCAATCAGCCCCAGCATTTT CASRDRGASNQPQHF TRBV19 NA NA TRBJ1-5
TGTGCCAGCAGCCCCGGCGGTGGGACCCAGTACTTC CASSPGGGTQYF TRBV5-6 NA NA TRBJ2-5
TGTGCCAGCGGACAGGGCGTCTACGAGCAGTACTTC CASGQGVYEQYF TRBV9 NA TRBD1 TRBJ2-7
TGTGCCAGCAGCCAAGATTGGCAGACCCATCAGCCCCAGCATTTT CASSQDWQTHQPQHF TRBV3-1/TRBV3-2 NA NA TRBJ1-5
TGTGCCAGCAACCCTTCCCCCGGACGTTCCGCCGGGGCCAACGTCCTGACTTTC CASNPSPGRSAGANVLTF TRBV28 NA NA TRBJ2-6
TGTGCCAGCTCACCATTCGACGATGAGTCACCCCTCCACTTT CASSPFDDESPLHF TRBV18 NA NA TRBJ1-6
TGTGCCAGCAGTGAAGAGGCTGGTAGGAACACTGAAGCTTTCTTT CASSEEAGRNTEAFF TRBV6-1 NA NA TRBJ1-1
TGTGCCACCAGTGATCTTAGCGGGAGTTTAAATACGCAGTATTTT CATSDLSGSLNTQYF TRBV24-1 once TRBD2 TRBJ2-3
TGTGCCAGCACCCAACGGGGAGGGGGCTACACTGAAGCTTTCTTT CASTQRGGGYTEAFF TRBV2 NA TRBD1 TRBJ1-1
TGTGCCGCGCCCCGCTCGTGGGCAGGGAGGTTGGAGACCCAGTACTTC CAAPRSWAGRLETQYF TRBV28 once NA TRBJ2-5
TGTGCCAGCAGCCGGACAGGCCAGAGCTCTGGAAACACCATATATTTT CASSRTGQSSGNTIYF TRBV6-2/TRBV6-3 NA TRBD1 TRBJ1-3
TGCGCCAGCAGTGAGTCGACAGGCGGGGGCTACGAGCAGTACTTC CASSESTGGGYEQYF TRBV10-1 NA NA TRBJ2-7
TGTGCCAGCAGCTGGAGACAGGGGAATAATGAAAAACTGTTTTTT CASSWRQGNNEKLFF TRBV7-2 NA TRBD1 TRBJ1-4
TGCGCCAGCAGCTTTACTGGACAGCTGAACACTGAAGCTTTCTTT CASSFTGQLNTEAFF TRBV5-1 NA NA TRBJ1-1
TGTGCCAGCAGCGTGGGAAAAGGGGCATCGAATGAGCAGTTCTTC CASSVGKGASNEQFF TRBV9 NA NA TRBJ2-1
TGCGCCAGCAGCCTCCGTGGGACAGGGGGCGGACATGCCTACACCTTC CASSLRGTGGGHAYTF TRBV5-1 NA TRBD1 TRBJ1-2
TGTGCCAGTATTCAGGGGACGCAGTTAGGGGACGACTATGGCTACACCTTC CASIQGTQLGDDYGYTF TRBV19 once NA TRBJ1-2
TGTGCCGGCAAACAGAGCGAGACCTATTCATACGAGCAGTACTTC CAGKQSETYSYEQYF TRBV2 once NA TRBJ2-7
TGTGCCAGCAGCTGGCTCCAGTCACAGGGGGGCGATGAAAAACTGTTTTTT CASSWLQSQGGDEKLFF TRBV7-9 NA TRBD1 TRBJ1-4
TGCGCCAGCAGCCAGGACAGGGTAGGTTACGAGCAGTACTTC CASSQDRVGYEQYF TRBV5-1 NA TRBD1 TRBJ2-7
TGTGCCTGGAGTATTCGGCCCGGGGAGCTGTTTTTT CAWSIRPGELFF TRBV30 NA NA TRBJ2-2
TGTGCCAGCTCACCCCTACGGGCAGGGTCAGAGACCCAGTACTTC CASSPLRAGSETQYF TRBV18 NA NA TRBJ2-5
TGTGCCAGCAGCCAAGAGCAAGAGACCCAGTACTTC CASSQEQETQYF TRBV3-1/TRBV3-2 NA NA TRBJ2-5
TGTGCCAGCGAAGGGGCCAACGTCCTGACTTTC CASEGANVLTF TRBV28 NA NA TRBJ2-6
TGCAGCGTTGATGTTAGCCGCGAGACCCAGTACTTC CSVDVSRETQYF TRBV29-1 NA NA TRBJ2-5
TGTGCCAGCAGTTACTCGATGGGGTCCCGAGAGACCCAGTACTTC CASSYSMGSRETQYF TRBV6-5 NA NA TRBJ2-5
TGTGCCAGCAGCTTAGTGAGGGGGGATAGAGGAGAGACCCAGTACTTC CASSLVRGDRGETQYF TRBV11-2 NA NA TRBJ2-5
TGTGCCAGCTCGGGCCCGGGACAGGACTCCTACGAGCAGTACTTC CASSGPGQDSYEQYF TRBV18 NA TRBD1 TRBJ2-7
TGTGCCAGCAGTTTCGACTTCCGGGACAGGACCTACGAGCAGTACTTC CASSFDFRDRTYEQYF TRBV28 NA TRBD1 TRBJ2-7
TGTGCCAGCAGACTCCGACAGGGATCTAACTATGGCTACACCTTC CASRLRQGSNYGYTF TRBV5-4 once TRBD1 TRBJ1-2
TGTGCCAGCAGTCCCGCCTACGAGCAGTACTTC CASSPAYEQYF TRBV28 NA NA TRBJ2-7
TGTGCCAGCAGGTCAGCGCCGGGGCCCCCAACAACCCGAACACCCCTCCACTTT CASRSAPGPPTTRTPLHF TRBV27 NA NA TRBJ1-6
TGTGCCAGCAGTGCAGGACAGTCGACATACGAGCAGTACTTC CASSAGQSTYEQYF TRBV6-4 NA NA TRBJ2-7
TGTGCCAGCAGAACGGGACAGGGATCTAACTACGAGCAGTACTTC CASRTGQGSNYEQYF TRBV6-5 NA TRBD1 TRBJ2-7
TGCGCCAGCAGCTTGGTCCCGGGGGCGGGTGAGCCCCAGCATTTT CASSLVPGAGEPQHF TRBV5-1 once NA TRBJ1-5
TGTGCCAGCAGGGGGACATCGGGACTAGCGGGGATCTACAATGAGCAGTTCTTC CASRGTSGLAGIYNEQFF TRBV2 NA TRBD2 TRBJ2-1
TGCGCCAGCAGCTTGATCGCTAGCGGTTACTACGAGCAGTACTTC CASSLIASGYYEQYF TRBV5-1 once TRBD2 TRBJ2-7
TGCGCCAGCAGCGGCGAGGGGACAGGCTGGTACACCGGGGAGCTGTTTTTT CASSGEGTGWYTGELFF TRBV5-1 NA TRBD1 TRBJ2-2
TGTGCCAGCAGCCAAGCGGAAGGGAGGGACACCGGGGAGCTGTTTTTT CASSQAEGRDTGELFF TRBV4-2 NA TRBD2 TRBJ2-2
TGTGCCAGTAGTATGGACAGAAGTAGCAATCAGCCCCAGCATTTT CASSMDRSSNQPQHF TRBV19 NA NA TRBJ1-5
TGTGCCAGCAGCCAGCAAGGGGGCGCCGGTCAGCCCCAGCATTTT CASSQQGGAGQPQHF TRBV3-1/TRBV3-2 NA TRBD1 TRBJ1-5
TGTGCCATCAGGCCATCGACAGGGACGTCCTACGAGCAGTACTTC CAIRPSTGTSYEQYF TRBV10-3 once TRBD1 TRBJ2-7
TGCAGTGCTAGTGAAAGCACAGATACGCAGTATTTT CSASESTDTQYF TRBV20-1 NA NA TRBJ2-3
TGTGCCAGCAGTTTGTACAGATATCAGCCCCAGCATTTT CASSLYRYQPQHF TRBV27 once NA TRBJ1-5
TGTGCCAGCAGATGGGGGGTAAACAATGAGCAGTTCTTC CASRWGVNNEQFF TRBV7-2 NA NA TRBJ2-1
TGTGCCAGTAGTATCAGGGACGGAGAGACCCAGTACTTC CASSIRDGETQYF TRBV19 NA NA TRBJ2-5
TGTGCCAGCTCACCGGCGACAGGGAGCAATCAGCCCCAGCATTTT CASSPATGSNQPQHF TRBV18 NA TRBD1 TRBJ1-5